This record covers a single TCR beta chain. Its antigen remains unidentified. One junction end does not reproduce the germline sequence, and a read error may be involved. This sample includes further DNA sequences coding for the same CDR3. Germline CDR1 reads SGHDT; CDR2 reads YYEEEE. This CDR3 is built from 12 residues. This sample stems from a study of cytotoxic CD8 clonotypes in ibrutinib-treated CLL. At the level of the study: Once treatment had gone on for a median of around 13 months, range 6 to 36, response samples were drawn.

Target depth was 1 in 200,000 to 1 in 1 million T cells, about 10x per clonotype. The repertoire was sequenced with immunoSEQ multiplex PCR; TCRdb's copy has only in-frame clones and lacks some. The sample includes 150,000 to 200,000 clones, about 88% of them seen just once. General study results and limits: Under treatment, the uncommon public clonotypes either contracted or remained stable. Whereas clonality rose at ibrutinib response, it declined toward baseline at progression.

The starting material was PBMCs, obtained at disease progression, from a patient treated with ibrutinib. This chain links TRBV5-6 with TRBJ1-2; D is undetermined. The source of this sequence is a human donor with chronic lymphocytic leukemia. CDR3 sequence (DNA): TGCGCCAGCAGCTTGCCGGACTATGGCTACACCTTC. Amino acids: CASSLPDYGYTF.